What follows describes a single TCR beta chain. Its antigen is currently not known. Base qualities are not at hand, and no much larger clone is one base apart. V drops 11 bases and J drops 4 bases, leaving 14 bases in between. From cysteine to phenylalanine, the CDR3 is 13 amino acids long. Only CDR3 DNA remains: 39 bases, in frame from the first base. Per the germline V gene, SNHLY is the CDR1 and FYNNEI is the CDR2. Library preparation used the immunoSEQ multiplex PCR assay. The multiplex PCR relied on a mix of 60 forward primers for TCR Vbeta segments and 13 reverse primers for TCR Jbeta segments. The CDR3 region of rearranged TCR beta genes was amplified from genomic DNA with a multiplex PCR assay. Amplified TCR beta libraries were sequenced as 87-base-pair reads on the Illumina HiSeq System. The authors' analysis ran thus. A later analysis tallied roughly 76 million unique TCR beta chains across the 666 repertoires, and about 10 million of those chains were shared by two or more donors. To remove PCR and sequencing errors, raw reads were error-corrected and collapsed into unique sequences using a nearest-neighbor algorithm that merged closely related sequences. To assign V, D and J gene segments, CDR3 sequences were aligned to IMGT reference sequences. For a sequence to be retained, at least a six-nucleotide match to both a V gene segment and a J gene segment was required. A rearrangement counted as productive if the CDR3 had no stop codons and remained in frame with V and J, and every other rearrangement counted as non-productive. Following IMGT convention, CDR3 was defined as the stretch from the second conserved V-encoded cysteine to the conserved J-encoded phenylalanine. Sequences without an unambiguous match to a single V gene segment were excluded from the earlier analysis of approximately 560 of the donors. An earlier analysis of 500 to 600 of the donors classified V segments as functional when productive rearrangements were above 56.7% and as segregating when the standard deviation between donors was above 5%. A statistical classification framework was developed to diagnose cytomegalovirus status using the catalog of TCR beta chain sequences. In a later analysis, TCR nucleotide sequences were compared against IMGT/GENE-DB human TR gene sequences so that V and J genes could be assigned. A later analysis assigned CDR3 sequences and most-parsimonious VDJ recombination scenarios with the TCRdist pipeline. In a later analysis, each TCR beta chain was defined by its CDR3 amino acid sequence together with its V-gene family, and reads lacking a unique V-gene family were excluded. As a way to deal with suspected cross-contamination and a sequencing artifact, a later analysis dropped approximately 570 nucleotide sequences that were highly shared and had low generation probability. In a later analysis, a clonal expansion index was calculated for each public chain from normalized within-repertoire ranks of inferred template counts. In a later analysis, generation probabilities were computed using a VDJ recombination model fitted to out-of-frame rearrangements, and the results were checked against IGoR. In a later analysis, hypergeometric tests were used to score TCR-TCR, TCR-HLA and TCR-CMV co-occurrence, with a repertoire-size bias correction applied to TCR pairs. To estimate false discovery rates, a later analysis permuted the HLA or CMV assignments 20 times. In a later analysis, co-occurring TCRs were grouped using DBSCAN, with TCRdist sequence similarity added in when clustering inside HLA-allele-positive subsets. Repertoires with fewer than 30,000 or more than 120,000 public chains were left out of co-occurrence clustering, as were about 5 repertoires with anomalous nucleotide sharing. TCRdb stores this immuneACCESS table with in-frame sequences only. Part of the clones is absent; in the studies checked, under half of the shortfall reflects unresolved V genes, and no reason is known for the rest. The DNA gave D and trimming, while V, J and clone size come from that table. The table for this sample lists 190,000 or so clones; 80% to 85% of them were counted only once. 1.5% to 2% of the sample is held by the ten biggest clonotypes.

The cohort consisted of fewer than 700 healthy bone marrow donors. At the time of sampling, every cohort member was nominally healthy, though immune exposures that went unrecorded were likely present. The donor was CMV seronegative and was included in the group of about 400 seronegative cohort members. Every donor gave a peripheral blood sample, and the peripheral blood mononuclear cells from that sample were used for TCR beta sequencing. Genomic DNA extraction from the blood cell samples was performed with the Qiagen DNeasy Blood Extraction Kit. The sample belongs to a study of cytomegalovirus exposure and HLA in healthy donors (dated by TCRdb to the late 2010s). For the study in its entirety: An earlier analysis of several hundred of the donors reported 250 to 300 Gb of sequence data and 120 million or so unique TCR beta sequences from about 180 million T cells. An early release covering 500 to 750 HLA-typed donors comprised about 300 gigabases of sequencing data and 85 million or so unique TCR sequences. Of the 300 to 500 genotyped donors, less than 90% were placed in the genetic ancestry cluster associated with self-reported Caucasian donors. The aim of the study was to test whether cataloging public T cell receptors could identify signatures of past pathogen exposure. The T cell repertoires of under 750 subjects were profiled by immunosequencing and related to cytomegalovirus serostatus. Along with the approximately 700-subject first cohort, a separate validation cohort of roughly 110 different subjects was used. To predict cytomegalovirus infection status, the study combined high-throughput TCR immunosequencing, statistical association of individual TCRs with disease status, and machine learning. A later analysis re-examined previously published TCR beta repertoires from 610 or so donors and added high-resolution HLA genotyping to investigate patterns of TCR occurrence. Rather than drawing on any new phenotypic data, the later analysis identified candidate immune exposures from TCR beta sequences and the way those sequences occurred across donors. An earlier analysis of about 620 of the donors applied high-throughput TCR beta sequencing to assess whether each TCR beta V gene segment acted as functional or pseudogenic. Donor age, sex, ethnicity and CMV serostatus were compiled alongside the repertoire data. A later genetic analysis took genome-wide SNP genotypes for 398 of the 666 donors and used that subset as a discovery cohort. Every discovery cohort repertoire had been produced on one sequencing platform. HLA typing covered class I and class II loci at four-digit resolution. Typing coverage varied by locus: about 620-630 donors for A, B, C, DRB1 and DQB1; 522 for DQA1; more than 600 for DPA1; 450 to 480 for DPB1. Four to six DR-DQ haplotypes were handled as single units for association and clustering, since linkage in the cohort was strong. Among 398 genotyped donors of the cohort, an average of approximately 240,000 unique TCR beta nucleotide sequences were sequenced per donor, roughly 20% of them non-productive. General study outcomes and caveats: Because some donors lacked HLA typing at each locus, the association tests relied only on the typed subset. A cluster of highly shared sequence variants was judged likely to be a technical artifact of the sequencing pipeline. In a later genetic analysis, fewer N-insertions in productive TCRs were reported among donors in an Asian-associated ancestry cluster than the 666-donor mean. At a false discovery rate of 0.05, a later analysis linked some 17,000 TCR beta sequences to specific HLA alleles. A total of 150 or so TCR beta chains were listed by the study as associated with cytomegalovirus. Correlated functional status among segregating V segments might reflect linkage disequilibrium, but an unknown experimental factor could not be ruled out. CMV serostatus was the only immune exposure information available for the cohort. Only TCR beta chains were sequenced in this cohort, and the absence of alpha or paired-chain data limited detectable features. According to the authors, the approach could potentially be generalized to other disease states and immunological phenotypes. In a later analysis, HLA-associated TCR beta chains were found to be more clonally expanded and to have lower generation probabilities than equally common non-associated chains. The classifier was reported to diagnose cytomegalovirus status with high specificity and sensitivity in both the original and validation cohorts. In vitro tests confirmed that a few of the cytomegalovirus-associated TCR beta chains recognize cytomegalovirus antigens. A later analysis found that most CMV-associated TCR beta chains appeared HLA-restricted, with HLA associations seemingly driven largely by CMV exposure. In a later analysis, the rate of TCR association differed among HLA loci, with DRB1 alleles having the most associated TCRs and HLA-C alleles having the fewest. A further reported finding was that TCR beta sequences accurately predicted the HLA-A and HLA-B alleles for most subjects in the first cohort. When HLA alleles, especially DR and DQ, strongly co-occurred, attributing TCR associations to individual alleles was difficult. Most TCR sequences were observed very rarely across donors, whereas some public TCRs were present in many individuals. An association between a missense DCLRE1C variant and V-gene and J-gene trimming of TCR beta chains was found in a later genetic analysis and replicated in an independent cohort. In an earlier analysis of roughly 500 of the donors, most TCR beta V segments appeared in productive rearrangements about 90% or about 30% of the time, broadly matching IMGT annotations. The presence/absence analyses assumed that sequencing depth was roughly uniform across donors, and that assumption may not be true. The 87-base-pair reads could not distinguish some IMGT-functional V segments, including TRBV6-2 and TRBV6-3, so those segments were excluded. According to a later analysis, parvovirus B19, influenza, CMV and Epstein-Barr virus appeared linked to several top co-occurrence clusters. Because counts were too low, more than 15 rarely observed V segments, including chromosome 9 orphons, were left out of the earlier analysis of roughly 600 of the donors.

Recombination linked TRBV2 to TRBJ2-2; D gene: possibly TRBD1, on 5 matching bases. The sample was PBMCs. This receptor was identified in a man aged 45-60 years in good health and CMV-seronegative. CDR3 protein: CAGSRQPTGELFF. The DNA reads TGTGCCGGGTCAAGACAGCCCACCGGGGAGCTGTTTTTT.